Sequencing of this TCR beta chain was carried out in a study of blood T cell repertoires in COVID-19. About the study: Sites in the United States, Italy and Spain provided acute and convalescent COVID-19 samples.

The authors' processing: Reference gene primer amplification gave nucleated cell count estimates. The method was immunoSEQ multiplex PCR; TCRdb's version includes in-frame clones alone and lacks a portion of them. The V and J calls and clone size are taken from that table; D and trimming were inferred from the DNA. The sample has 15,000 to 20,000 clones, roughly nine tenths seen once. The V gene's germline CDR1 is MNHNY and CDR2 SVGAGI (reference sequence). Trimming removed 6 bases at V and 3 bases at J, with 12 bases between. This CDR3 is built from 14 residues. Sequenced: peripheral blood. The chain employs TRBV6-6 and TRBJ1-3; D unresolved. The TCR sequence derives from a man aged 55 to 69 with active COVID-19. The CDR3 nucleotides are TGTGCCAGCAGCCCCCAGGCAGGTGGAAACACCATATATTTT. Amino acids: CASSPQAGGNTIYF.